Presented here are 14 T cell receptor beta chains from one specimen sequenced in a study of blood T cell repertoires in COVID-19. Method: immunoSEQ multiplex PCR; TCRdb's copy keeps in-frame clones and lacks some. The sample includes 210,000 or so clones, around four fifths of them seen just once. Sequenced sample: peripheral blood. These receptors were obtained from a human donor in a cohort sampled during active COVID-19.

This chain joins TRBV27 and TRBJ1-2, with 11 bases matching TRBD1. The length of the CDR3 is 16 residues. The germline CDR1 and CDR2 sequences are MNHEY and SMNVEV (reference sequence). V shed 2 bases, J shed 2 bases, and the junction held 4 bases outside the gene matches. Here the CDR3 reads CASSLIGTGGNYGYTF. The CDR3 DNA sequence: TGTGCCAGCAGTTTAATAGGGACAGGGGGGAACTATGGCTACACCTTC.

This clone was detected only once. The chain carries TRBV6-5 and TRBJ2-2; 7 nucleotides line up with TRBD1. Losses at the gene ends were 0 bases for V and 3 bases for J; bases not matched to a gene: 4. The CDR3 sequence is 16 residues long. Germline V CDR1 and CDR2: MNHEY, SVGAGI. The CDR3 loop reads CASSYSTGRYTGELFF. In nucleotides, the CDR3 is TGTGCCAGCAGTTACTCGACAGGGCGCTACACCGGGGAGCTGTTTTTT.

For the CDR3, the DNA is TGTGCCAGCAGCTTGTGGGAGGCAGCCTACAATGAGCAGTTCTTC. Encoded protein: CASSLWEAAYNEQFF. V and J are TRBV11-2 and TRBJ2-1, with D possibly matching TRBD2 (6 bases). V shed 3 bases and J shed 2 bases, with 11 bases lying between them. The CDR3 loop spans 15 amino acids. Germline CDR1 SGHAT, CDR2 FQNNGV.

The chain joins TRBV6-5 to TRBJ1-1, with TRBD1 matching over 11 bases. V dropped 11 bases and J dropped 11; count of bases not matched to a gene: 10. Germline values: CDR1 MNHEY, CDR2 SVGAGI. The CDR3 runs 12 residues. CDR3 residues: CASRDRGFEAFF. The CDR3 coding sequence is TGTGCCTCCCGGGACAGGGGGTTTGAGGCTTTCTTT.

The chain couples TRBV4-1 to TRBJ1-5; D is uncertain. The V gene lost 1 base and the J gene lost 7 bases, with 8 bases spanning the gap. Germline values: CDR1 MGHRA, CDR2 YSYEKL. The CDR3 runs 13 residues. The CDR3 bases are TGCGCCAGCAGCCAAGTTGTCGAGCAGCCCCAGCATTTT. Translated, it gives CASSQVVEQPQHF.

The chain couples TRBV19 to TRBJ1-5; D is uncertain. This CDR3 is 13 amino acids long. Germline V gene lookup returns CDR1 LNHDA and CDR2 SQIVND (reference sequence). Trimming left V 9 bases short and J 3 bases short, with 12 bases between. CDR3 region: CASGVGSNQPQHF. In DNA, the CDR3 is TGTGCCAGCGGAGTCGGTTCCAATCAGCCCCAGCATTTT.

The chain recombines TRBV6-1 with TRBJ1-3; D is ambiguous. Germline V gene data show CDR1 as MNHNS and CDR2 as SASEGT. The CDR3 loop spans 17 amino acids. Between the trimmed V and J ends, which lost 3 bases and 0 bases, there was a span of 15 bases. The CDR3: CASSDFYGGLSGNTIYF. The DNA of the CDR3 is TGTGCCAGCAGTGACTTTTATGGAGGGCTCTCTGGAAACACCATATATTTT.

This clone has a handful of counts. The chain recombines TRBV7-3 with TRBJ2-1, with 7 bases that match TRBD2. The V segment lost 0 bases and the J segment 3 bases; nucleotides outside the gene matches: 5. The length of the CDR3 is 16 residues. Germline values: CDR1 SGHTA, CDR2 FQGTGA. CDR3 residues: CASSLTSLAVYNEQFF. The CDR3 DNA sequence: TGTGCCAGCAGCTTAACCTCCCTAGCGGTCTACAATGAGCAGTTCTTC.

This clone has just a few counts. The DNA of the CDR3 is TGTGCCAGCAGTTACTCAGGGGGTGGAAGTCAGCCCCAGCATTTT. Amino acid sequence: CASSYSGGGSQPQHF. V usage is TRBV6-6 and J usage is TRBJ1-5; TRBD1 might be the D (6 bases). Per germline, CDR1 MNHNY and CDR2 SVGAGI (reference sequence). V lost 0 bases, J lost 6 bases, and 12 bases lay in between. CDR3 size: 15 residues.

This chain connects TRBV2 to TRBJ1-2, with TRBD1 matching 9 bases. CDR3 size: 13 residues. Per germline, CDR1 SNHLY and CDR2 FYNNEI. Unmatched junction bases numbered 5, after V lost 6 bases and J lost 6 bases. The CDR3 protein is CASSGTGQDGYTF. DNA of the CDR3: TGTGCCAGCAGCGGGACAGGGCAGGATGGCTACACCTTC.

The CDR3 region is CASSYQSGPQHF. CDR3 nucleotide sequence: TGTGCCAGCAGCTACCAATCGGGGCCCCAGCATTTT. The chain links TRBV7-9 to TRBJ1-5; unclear D gene. V shed 4 bases and J shed 9 bases, with 10 bases lying between them. CDR3 length: 12 residues. The germline CDR1 and CDR2 sequences are SEHNR and FQNEAQ (reference sequence).

The J gene is TRBJ1-2, the V gene TRBV5-5; TRBD1 agrees at 7 bases. Germline trimming cut 4 bases from V and 2 bases from J; bases unmatched to any gene: 8. This CDR3 is built from 15 residues. CDR1 is SGHKS and CDR2 is YYEKEE in the germline V gene (reference sequence). The CDR3 region is CASSVLLQGNYGYTF. The CDR3 region has the DNA TGTGCCAGCAGCGTCCTACTACAGGGGAACTATGGCTACACCTTC. Using reference TRBV5-5 and TRBJ1-2 for the parts outside the CDR3, the full variable domain is DAGVTQSPTHLIKTRGQQVTLRCSPISGHKSVSWYQQVLGQGPQFIFQYYEKEERGRGNFPDRFSARQFPNYSSELNVNALLLGDSALYLCASSVLLQGNYGYTFGSGTRLTVV.

In DNA, the CDR3 is TGTGCCAGCTCACTCAATCCTGGAGGGCCGTTCACTGAAGCTTTCTTT. Residues: CASSLNPGGPFTEAFF. J is TRBJ1-1 and V is TRBV18; D gene ambiguous. V was clipped by 4 bases and J by 4 bases, with 19 bases between them. The germline gives CDR1 KGHSH, CDR2 LQKENI. The CDR3 contains 16 residues.

The genes are TRBV6-5 and TRBJ1-2; D may be TRBD1 (5 bases). The CDR3 runs 14 residues. Germline CDR1 is MNHEY and CDR2 is SVGAGI. V was pared by 7 bases and J by 5 bases, with 17 bases between. The CDR3 region is CASKGSAIRYGYTF. The CDR3 DNA is TGTGCCAGCAAGGGGTCCGCTATTCGGTATGGCTACACCTTC.